This entry lists 9 T cell receptor beta chains sequenced from one sample in a study of regulatory T cells in long-lasting Graves disease. As to time point: newly diagnosed GD, antithyroid drugs for less than 3 months. RNA from PBMCs was the source of the TCR library. For TCR beta, libraries came from iRepertoire HTBI primers and Arm-PCR of CDR3 regions. One entry per CDR3 protein, called by TCRdb with MiXCR from the multiplex PCR reads. The sample lists a few hundred thousand distinct CDR3 sequences; about a sixth were seen once. This sample was also put to use in a study of T cells in Graves' hyperthyroidism and ophthalmopathy.

This material consisted of peripheral blood mononuclear cells (PBMCs), taken at new diagnosis, from a patient treated with antithyroid drugs. The receptors here all came from a young woman with Graves disease.

Notes on this clonotype: This sequence may be a read error, since a much larger clone differs from it by one base. No conserved phenylalanine or tryptophan ends this CDR3, so it is likely a read error. The genes are TRBV11-2 and TRBJ2-2, with D perhaps matching TRBD2 (7 bases). The CDR3 sequence is 14 residues long. Germline lookup yields CDR1 SGHAT and CDR2 FQNNGV. V lost 6 bases and J lost 5, with 13 bases in between. CDR3 protein: CASSQGGGTGELFL. In DNA form, the CDR3 reads TGTGCCAGCAGTCAAGGGGGGGGGACCGGGGAGCTGTTTCTT.

Many counts were recorded for this clonotype. This sequence joins TRBV3-1 and TRBJ1-5, with no clear D. Germline loops: CDR1 LGHDT, CDR2 YNNKEL (reference sequence). Trimming removed 1 base at V and 3 bases at J, with 10 bases between. The CDR3 has 15 amino acids. The CDR3 protein is CASSQAPGNNQPQHF. The CDR3 region has the DNA TGTGCCAGCAGCCAAGCCCCAGGTAACAATCAGCCCCAGCATTTT.

The chain joins TRBV6-1 to TRBJ2-7; no reliable D call. Germline V gene lookup returns CDR1 MNHNS and CDR2 SASEGT. V was pared by 4 bases and J by 7 bases, with 14 bases between. This CDR3 spans 13 amino acids. The CDR3 DNA reads as TGTGCCAGCAGTGGAGTCTTCAGTTGGGAGCAGTACTTC. This sequence encodes CASSGVFSWEQYF.

A note on this clonotype: A junction end diverges from the germline sequence, so it may reflect a read error. The chain is built from TRBV4-2 and TRBJ2-2, with D perhaps matching TRBD2 (6 bases). The CDR3 runs 18 residues. Germline values: CDR1 LGHNA, CDR2 YNFKEQ. CDR3 sequence reads: CAGSQDRIGGYDTGELFF. In nucleotides, the CDR3 is TGTGCCGGCAGCCAAGATCGAATCGGGGGTTATGACACCGGGGAGCTGTTTTTT.

The chain joins TRBV5-1 to TRBJ2-7; D is perhaps TRBD2 (5 bases). The V gene's germline CDR1 is SGHRS and CDR2 YFSETQ. The CDR3 runs to 18 residues. Trimming cost V 0 bases and J 0 bases, with 19 bases left between them. CDR3 nucleotide sequence: TGCGCCAGCAGCTTGGAGTGGACTCAGAAGAAGAGCTCCTACGAGCAGTACTTC. Translating it yields CASSLEWTQKKSSYEQYF.

This clonotype was counted many times. The CDR3 DNA reads TGTGCCAGCAGCCCCAGGGACATCGGGCATGGCTACACCTTC. Translated: CASSPRDIGHGYTF. The rearrangement uses TRBV13 and TRBJ1-2, with D perhaps matching TRBD1 (6 bases). CDR3 length: 14 residues. Trimming left V 5 bases short and J 6 bases short, with 16 bases between. The V gene's germline CDR1 is PRHDT and CDR2 FYEKMQ (reference sequence).

J is TRBJ2-1 and V is TRBV5-1; D might be TRBD1 (6 bases). The CDR3 covers 13 residues. Germline-derived CDR1 and CDR2 are SGHRS and YFSETQ. The V end lost 5 bases, the J end lost 9 bases, and 15 bases lay between the germline ends. CDR3 DNA: TGCGCCAGCAGTAGAACAGGGAGTGGTGAGCAGTTCTTC. Amino acid sequence: CASSRTGSGEQFF.

This clonotype turned up a few times. The gene calls are TRBV25-1 and TRBJ1-1; D perhaps matches TRBD1 (6 bases). Germline CDR1 MGHDK, CDR2 SYGVNS. V shed 3 bases and J shed 5 bases, with 13 bases lying between them. This CDR3 is built from 14 residues. The CDR3 bases are TGTGCCAGCAGTGATCAGGGCAGGGGAACTGAAGCTTTCTTT. Amino acids: CASSDQGRGTEAFF.

There are a few counts of this clonotype. The chain recombines TRBV9 with TRBJ2-6, with TRBD2 identical over 10 bases. The V segment lost 1 base and the J segment 4 bases; nucleotides outside the gene matches: 11. The CDR3 is 19 amino acids. Germline loops: CDR1 SGDLS, CDR2 YYNGEE. The CDR3 DNA reads as TGTGCCAGCAGCGTAAGGGGGGCTAGCGGGAGAAGAGGGGCCAACGTCCTGACTTTC. This translates into CASSVRGASGRRGANVLTF.